Shown below are 21 T cell receptor beta chains from a single sample sequenced in a study of T cell responses to AZD1222 COVID-19 vaccine. Sequencing used immunoSEQ multiplex PCR; TCRdb keeps in-frame clones, though not all of them. The data show roughly 130,000 clones, more than 85% seen once. The source material was peripheral blood, sampled on day 0 of AZD1222 vaccination. Receptors were obtained from an adult in good health.

The J gene is TRBJ2-5, the V gene TRBV19; D might be TRBD1 (7 bases). The V gene's germline CDR1 is LNHDA and CDR2 SQIVND (reference sequence). The ends were cut back, 5 bases at V and 5 bases at J, with 21 bases in the middle. This CDR3 is built from 16 residues. The CDR3 loop reads CASSAPWQGGGETQYF. CDR3 nucleotides: TGTGCCAGTAGTGCGCCGTGGCAGGGGGGCGGGGAGACCCAGTACTTC.

The chain has TRBV5-4 and TRBJ1-2; 7 bases fit TRBD1. The J segment lost 4 bases and the V segment lost 3 bases, leaving 9 bases of the junction unmatched. CDR3 size: 15 residues. CDR1 is SGHNT and CDR2 is YYREEE in the germline V gene (reference sequence). The CDR3 DNA sequence: TGTGCCAGCAGCTCCGAGGGGGCGACAGGCTATGGCTACACCTTC. This sequence encodes CASSSEGATGYGYTF.

This clone has a single count. The V call is TRBV19, the J call TRBJ2-1; TRBD1 might be the D (6 bases). CDR3 length: 19 amino acids. CDR1 is LNHDA, CDR2 SQIVND, per germline (reference sequence). The V and J ends lost 2 bases and 4 bases respectively, with 24 bases between them. The CDR3 sequence is CASSIIWLDSSTSYNEQFF. The CDR3 coding sequence is TGTGCCAGTAGTATAATTTGGCTGGACAGCTCTACCTCTTACAATGAGCAGTTCTTC.

V usage is TRBV7-9 and J usage is TRBJ2-7, with 7 bases aligning to TRBD1. V was clipped by 1 base and J by 3 bases; unmatched bases: 6. The CDR3 is 15 amino acids. Germline V gives CDR1 SEHNR, CDR2 FQNEAQ (reference sequence). The CDR3 coding sequence is TGTGCCAGCAGCTTAGTCTTGGGACAGCACTACGAGCAGTACTTC. It yields the protein CASSLVLGQHYEQYF.

This rearrangement joins TRBV11-1 to TRBJ2-5; D call uncertain. The germline V gene encodes CDR1 SGHAT and CDR2 FQDESV (reference sequence). The CDR3 has 16 residues. V was shortened by 2 bases and J by 3 bases, with 16 bases between the two germline ends. CDR3 in amino acids: CASSLRVGGPKETQYF. CDR3 DNA sequence: TGTGCCAGCAGCTTACGAGTTGGCGGACCCAAAGAGACCCAGTACTTC.

This chain connects TRBV15 to TRBJ1-5; D gene ambiguous. Germline V gene lookup returns CDR1 LNHNV and CDR2 YYDKDF (reference sequence). This CDR3 is 12 amino acids long. V lost 0 bases to trimming and J lost 11 bases, with 8 bases between them. CDR3 sequence reads: CATSRDNGAQHF. CDR3 DNA sequence: TGTGCCACCAGCAGAGATAACGGGGCCCAGCATTTT.

The chain is built from TRBV27 and TRBJ2-1; TRBD2 matches 9 bases. J gave up 7 bases and V 7 bases, and 8 bases lay outside the gene matches. CDR3 length: 14 residues. Per the germline V gene, CDR1 is MNHEY and CDR2 is SMNVEV (reference sequence). The CDR3 reads CASTIAGVANEQFF. The CDR3 DNA reads TGTGCCAGCACCATAGCGGGAGTGGCAAATGAGCAGTTCTTC.

Only a few counts were recorded for this clone. The chain carries TRBV18 and TRBJ2-2; D call uncertain. Between the trimmed V and J ends, which lost 3 bases and 3 bases, there was a span of 11 bases. Looked up from germline, CDR1 is KGHSH and CDR2 is LQKENI. This CDR3 spans 15 amino acids. The CDR3 protein is CASSPRVWDTGELFF. The DNA for the CDR3 is TGTGCCAGCTCACCTCGGGTGTGGGACACCGGGGAGCTGTTTTTT. The variable domain in full, with the rest retrieved from reference TRBV18 and TRBJ2-2, is NAGVMQNPRHLVRRRGQEARLRCSPMKGHSHVYWYRQLPEEGLKFMVYLQKENIIDESGMPKERFSAEFPKEGPSILRIQQVVRGDSAAYFCASSPRVWDTGELFFGEGSRLTVL.

This clone was detected a few times. J is TRBJ2-7 and V is TRBV6-1; TRBD1 matches at 9 bases. Germline trimming cut 3 bases from V and 3 bases from J; bases unmatched to any gene: 6. The germline gives CDR1 MNHNS, CDR2 SASEGT. The CDR3 consists of 15 residues. This CDR3 reads CASSEATGGVYEQYF. The CDR3 DNA reads TGTGCCAGCAGTGAGGCGACAGGGGGAGTCTACGAGCAGTACTTC.

The chain couples TRBV7-2 to TRBJ1-1, with 8 positions matching TRBD1. This CDR3 region has 17 residues. The V segment lost 5 bases and the J segment 2 bases; nucleotides outside the gene matches: 13. In germline, CDR1 is SGHTA, CDR2 FQGNSA. The CDR3 nucleotides are TGTGCCAGCAGCCCCCGGACAGGGTTGGGCTTTAACACTGAAGCTTTCTTT. It specifies CASSPRTGLGFNTEAFF.

V usage is TRBV15 and J usage is TRBJ1-5; 9 bases are a match to TRBD1. This CDR3 is 17 amino acids long. CDR1 and CDR2 from the germline V gene are LNHNV and YYDKDF (reference sequence). The ends lost 1 base at V and 2 bases at J; junction bases unmatched: 6. The CDR3 loop reads CATSRAGQGRGNQPQHF. CDR3 nucleotides: TGTGCCACCAGCAGAGCGGGACAGGGAAGGGGCAATCAGCCCCAGCATTTT.

The gene calls are TRBV27 and TRBJ1-6; D is perhaps TRBD1 (6 bases). V was trimmed by 3 bases and J by 7 bases, leaving 16 bases between them. Germline loops: CDR1 MNHEY, CDR2 SMNVEV (reference sequence). CDR3 size: 16 residues. The CDR3 here is CASSFKGQFLNSPLHF. CDR3 DNA sequence: TGTGCCAGCAGTTTTAAAGGACAGTTTCTAAATTCACCCCTCCACTTT.

The genes are TRBV27 and TRBJ1-5; D might be TRBD1 (6 bases). Trimming cost V 3 bases and J 1 base, with 19 bases left between them. Germline V gene data show CDR1 as MNHEY and CDR2 as SMNVEV (reference sequence). There are 18 residues in the CDR3. The CDR3 spells CASSFQGTMGWSNQPQHF. The CDR3 DNA is TGTGCCAGCAGTTTCCAAGGGACAATGGGTTGGAGCAATCAGCCCCAGCATTTT.

This chain connects TRBV7-2 to TRBJ2-7; TRBD2 aligns across 8 bases. This CDR3 is 14 amino acids long. V shed 5 bases, J shed 2 bases, and the junction held 5 bases outside the gene matches. Germline V lookup: CDR1 SGHTA, CDR2 FQGNSA. CDR3 in amino acids: CASSTPGGTYEQYF. Written as DNA, the CDR3 is TGTGCCAGCAGCACCCCGGGGGGGACCTACGAGCAGTACTTC.

This sequence joins TRBV9 and TRBJ2-1, with D uncertain. The V gene's germline CDR1 is SGDLS and CDR2 YYNGEE. Trimming took off 3 bases at V and 6 bases at J, with 4 bases between the two ends. CDR3 length: 11 residues. CDR3 loop: CASSAINEQFF. The CDR3 nucleotides are TGTGCCAGCAGCGCGATCAATGAGCAGTTCTTC.

This chain links TRBV28 with TRBJ2-7; no clear D. The V gene's germline CDR1 is MDHEN and CDR2 SYDVKM. V was trimmed by 4 bases and J by 3 bases, leaving 4 bases between them. The CDR3 is made up of 11 amino acids. DNA for the CDR3: TGTGCCAGCAGTTGGGGCTACGAGCAGTACTTC. Amino acid sequence: CASSWGYEQYF.

CDR3 amino acids: CASSLRASSNTGELFF. In nucleotides, the CDR3 is TGCGCCAGCAGCTTGAGGGCTAGTTCGAACACCGGGGAGCTGTTTTTT. The chain uses TRBV5-1 and TRBJ2-2; no definite D call. The CDR3 covers 16 residues. Between the trimmed V and J ends, which lost 1 base and 0 bases, there was a span of 10 bases. The germline V gene encodes CDR1 SGHRS and CDR2 YFSETQ.

The chain recombines TRBV27 with TRBJ1-1, with D tentatively TRBD1 (5 bases). This CDR3 contains 14 residues. Germline V gene lookup returns CDR1 MNHEY and CDR2 SMNVEV (reference sequence). V lost 6 bases to trimming and J lost 5 bases, with 16 bases between them. This chain's CDR3 is CASSDGRGGTEAFF. DNA of the CDR3: TGTGCCAGCAGCGACGGAAGGGGTGGTACTGAAGCTTTCTTT.

V usage is TRBV20-1 and J usage is TRBJ2-1, with no clear D. CDR1 and CDR2 from the germline V gene are DFQATT and SNEGSKA (reference sequence). V lost 4 bases, J lost 4 bases, and 5 bases lay in between. The CDR3 runs 11 residues. The CDR3 loop reads CSATQYNEQFF. For the CDR3, the DNA is TGCAGTGCTACCCAATACAATGAGCAGTTCTTC.

The chain joins TRBV5-5 to TRBJ2-7; tentative D call: TRBD2 (5 bases). V lost 4 bases and J lost 7, with 15 bases in between. This CDR3 spans 13 amino acids. Germline-derived CDR1 and CDR2 are SGHKS and YYEKEE (reference sequence). This CDR3 reads CASSRTLRGEQYF. The CDR3 coding sequence is TGTGCCAGCAGCCGGACCCTTAGAGGGGAGCAGTACTTC.

The gene calls are TRBV27 and TRBJ2-7, with D tentatively TRBD2 (6 bases). There are 15 residues in the CDR3. Per the germline V gene, CDR1 is MNHEY and CDR2 is SMNVEV (reference sequence). The V end lost 0 bases, the J end lost 3 bases, and 12 bases lay between the germline ends. CDR3 sequence reads: CASSLSPAGNYEQYF. In nucleotides, the CDR3 is TGTGCCAGCAGTTTATCCCCAGCGGGCAACTACGAGCAGTACTTC.